This entry describes one TCR beta chain. Its antigen is not identified. CDR1 MDHEN and CDR2 SYDVKM come from the germline V gene. The V and J ends lost 5 bases and 0 bases respectively, with 11 bases between them. The CDR3 loop spans 15 amino acids. The sample comes from a study of shared clonotypes between healthy human individuals. The study, taken as a whole, reports: Relative to their counterparts shared across all four donors, non-shared clonotypes exhibited diminished generation probabilities.

TCRdb keeps only in-frame clones here, not all; method: immunoSEQ multiplex PCR. The top ten hold roughly 0.57% of the sample, which has over a million clones, 78% seen once. Sequencing input: memory CD4+ T cells from PBMCs. The subset is: CD45RA-negative fraction. This sequence was found in a man between 18 and 29 years old in good health. Some clones in this sample may be carry-over from other donors' samples. The J gene is TRBJ1-5, the V gene TRBV28; D is unclear. The CDR3 sequence: CASSALGVSNQPQHF. CDR3 in DNA: TGTGCCAGCAGTGCTTTGGGAGTTAGCAATCAGCCCCAGCATTTT.